These 20 T cell receptor beta chains share one sample of origin, sequenced in a study of human T cells and chemical hapten exposure. Time point reported: patch test 3, about 24 weeks after DPC sensitization. Sample treatment: therapeutic diphenylcyclopropenone sensitization with weekly scalp DPC. TCRdb used MiXCR to reprocess the RACE reads, holding one entry per CDR3 protein. The table lists around 150,000 distinct CDR3 sequences, roughly 26% of them singletons. The starting material was whole blood, obtained in connection with sensitization to the hapten diphenylcyclopropenone (DPC). These receptors all come from a woman younger than 35 with alopecia areata. Some clones in this sample may be carry-over from other donors' samples.

This chain links TRBV6-5 with TRBJ1-1, with 9 bases aligning to TRBD1. Germline V CDR1 and CDR2: MNHEY, SVGAGI. V gave up 6 bases and J gave up 6 bases; unmatched junction bases: 8. CDR3 length: 14 residues. The CDR3 sequence: CASSPLDRGAEAFF. In DNA, the CDR3 is TGTGCCAGCAGCCCCTTGGACAGGGGCGCTGAAGCTTTCTTT.

This clonotype was picked up a small number of times. The chain recombines TRBV11-2 with TRBJ2-3; 8 positions agree with TRBD2. The V gene end was trimmed by 5 bases and the J gene end by 4 bases; junction bases not matched to a gene: 8. The V gene's germline CDR1 is SGHAT and CDR2 FQNNGV. This CDR3 is built from 15 residues. The CDR3 sequence is CASSPGAGGADTQYF. The CDR3 bases are TGTGCCAGCAGCCCTGGGGCGGGGGGCGCAGATACGCAGTATTTT.

This clonotype was seen only a few times. The V gene is TRBV11-1, the J gene TRBJ1-1, with unresolved D. The CDR3 sequence is 13 residues long. The V gene's germline CDR1 is SGHAT and CDR2 FQDESV (reference sequence). Between the trimmed V and J ends, which lost 2 bases and 4 bases, there was a span of 8 bases. The DNA for the CDR3 is TGTGCCAGCAGCTTAAGTCGGGGCACTGAAGCTTTCTTT. Its protein product is CASSLSRGTEAFF.

The chain couples TRBV7-9 to TRBJ2-7; D uncertain. The V end lost 1 base, the J end lost 2 bases, and 6 bases lay between the germline ends. Germline values: CDR1 SEHNR, CDR2 FQNEAQ (reference sequence). CDR3 length: 13 amino acids. CDR3 in amino acids: CASSLGVPYEQYF. CDR3 DNA: TGTGCCAGCAGCTTAGGGGTACCCTACGAGCAGTACTTC.

This clonotype showed up many times. The chain carries TRBV29-1 and TRBJ1-2; D ambiguous. Trimming left V 4 bases short and J 8 bases short, with 14 bases between. This CDR3 has 12 amino acids. Germline V gene sequence: CDR1 SQVTM, CDR2 ANQGSEA. The CDR3 DNA reads as TGCAGCGTTGTTACGGGGATGGAGGGCTACACCTTC. It is translated as CSVVTGMEGYTF.

This clonotype has a count of ten or more. The V and J genes are TRBV20-1 and TRBJ2-3; D ambiguous. The CDR3 runs to 13 residues. V was cut by 4 bases and J by 2 bases, with 10 bases left in between. Germline CDR1 reads DFQATT; CDR2 reads SNEGSKA (reference sequence). CDR3 DNA: TGCAGTGCTATAAGCCCTAACACAGATACGCAGTATTTT. It encodes CSAISPNTDTQYF.

This clonotype was picked up many times. The CDR3 DNA follows: TGTGCCAGCAGCCAACTAGCGGGTTCCTACAATGAGCAGTTCTTC. As protein: CASSQLAGSYNEQFF. The chain uses TRBV6-2 or TRBV6-3 and TRBJ2-1, with 9 bases fitting TRBD2. Losses at the gene ends were 6 bases for V and 1 base for J; bases not matched to a gene: 4. The germline CDR1 and CDR2 sequences are MNHEY and SVGEGT. The CDR3 has 15 residues.

This clonotype has ten or more counts. This rearrangement joins TRBV29-1 to TRBJ2-7; 7 bases line up with TRBD1. CDR3 length: 12 amino acids. Germline lookup yields CDR1 SQVTM and CDR2 ANQGSEA. Losses at the gene ends were 2 bases for V and 3 bases for J; bases not matched to a gene: 1. CDR3 loop: CSVETGVYEQYF. The CDR3 coding sequence is TGCAGCGTTGAAACAGGGGTCTACGAGCAGTACTTC.

The chain combines TRBV20-1 with TRBJ2-7; D remains ambiguous. The CDR3 extends over 11 amino acids. V shed 1 base and J shed 7 bases, with 8 bases lying between them. Germline CDR1 and CDR2: DFQATT and SNEGSKA (reference sequence). As DNA, the CDR3 is TGCAGTGCTAGAGTCTACGGGGAGCAGTACTTC. Translating it yields CSARVYGEQYF.

V and J are TRBV29-1 and TRBJ2-7, with a tentative D call TRBD1 (6 bases). CDR3 size: 12 residues. Per the germline V gene, CDR1 is SQVTM and CDR2 is ANQGSEA. V shed 6 bases and J shed 2 bases, with 11 bases lying between them. The CDR3 DNA sequence: TGCAGCGTGGTGACAGGAACCTACGAGCAGTACTTC. Amino acids: CSVVTGTYEQYF.

This chain joins TRBV2 and TRBJ2-5, with D perhaps matching TRBD1 (6 bases). Germline CDR1 is SNHLY and CDR2 is FYNNEI. CDR3 length: 15 amino acids. V lost 3 bases, J lost 5 bases, and 16 bases lay in between. The CDR3 sequence: CASSDVGQGHETQYF. DNA of the CDR3: TGTGCCAGCAGTGATGTGGGGCAGGGGCATGAGACCCAGTACTTC.

This clonotype was seen a handful of times. V and J are TRBV5-4 and TRBJ2-7; D not certain. V lost 0 bases to trimming and J lost 0 bases, with 7 bases between them. Germline CDR1 and CDR2: SGHNT and YYREEE (reference sequence). CDR3 length: 14 amino acids. The CDR3 DNA follows: TGTGCCAGCAGCTTGGACTACAGCTCCTACGAGCAGTACTTC. This codes for CASSLDYSSYEQYF.

The chain couples TRBV6-2 or TRBV6-3 to TRBJ2-2, with 7 bases identical to TRBD2. Germline loops: CDR1 MNHEY, CDR2 SVGEGT. V was clipped by 10 bases and J by 7 bases; unmatched bases: 15. The CDR3 sequence is 15 residues long. The CDR3 loop is CATLPSGGVFGELFF. In DNA form, the CDR3 reads TGTGCCACCCTCCCCTCGGGGGGAGTTTTCGGGGAGCTGTTTTTT.

This clonotype was counted many times. V and J are TRBV20-1 and TRBJ1-3, with TRBD1 matching 7 bases. Germline loops: CDR1 DFQATT, CDR2 SNEGSKA (reference sequence). The CDR3 totals 13 residues. V trimming: 6 bases; J trimming: 1 base; junction bases outside the gene matches: 3. CDR3 in amino acids: CSATQGSGNTIYF. CDR3 sequence (DNA): TGCAGTGCCACACAGGGGTCTGGAAACACCATATATTTT.

This clonotype was seen a handful of times. The V call is TRBV10-2, the J call TRBJ1-1; tentative D call: TRBD1 (5 bases). Germline CDR1 WSHSY, CDR2 SAAADI. This CDR3 is built from 11 residues. V was trimmed by 8 bases and J by 5 bases, leaving 9 bases between them. The CDR3 nucleotides are TGCGCCAGCGGACGGGGGACTGAAGCTTTCTTT. Residues: CASGRGTEAFF.

This clonotype was seen a handful of times. As DNA, the CDR3 is TGCAGCGTTGATTTCAGGGGGACTGAAGCTTTCTTT. The encoded protein is CSVDFRGTEAFF. The genes are TRBV29-1 and TRBJ1-1; 7 bases are a match to TRBD1. The CDR3 is 12 residues long. Germline V gives CDR1 SQVTM, CDR2 ANQGSEA. J lost 5 bases, V lost 3 bases, and 3 bases had no gene match. Together with reference TRBV29-1 and TRBJ1-1, the CDR3 gives the full variable domain: SAVISQKPSRDICQRGTSLTIQCQVDSQVTMMFWYRQQPGQSLTLIATANQGSEATYESGFVIDKFPISRPNLTFSTLTVSNMSPEDSSIYLCSVDFRGTEAFFGQGTRLTVV.

The rearrangement uses TRBV7-6 and TRBJ2-1; TRBD2 is a possible D gene (5 bases). The CDR3 contains 16 residues. Trimming pared 5 bases from V and 6 bases from J, leaving 20 bases between. Germline CDR1 SGHVS, CDR2 FNYEAQ. CDR3 sequence (DNA): TGTGCCAGCAGCCTAAACCTGGACTCCAGAATCAATGAGCAGTTCTTC. It encodes CASSLNLDSRINEQFF.

The CDR3 sequence is CANSGRGTNEQFF. CDR3 DNA: TGTGCCAATAGCGGGAGGGGCACGAATGAGCAGTTCTTC. The chain is built from TRBV7-2 and TRBJ2-1; TRBD2 matches at 11 bases. V gave up 10 bases and J gave up 7 bases; unmatched junction bases: 6. Germline V CDR1 and CDR2: SGHTA, FQGNSA. The CDR3 consists of 13 residues.

The table lists this clonotype with many counts. The chain is built from TRBV11-2 and TRBJ1-1; D possibly corresponds to TRBD1 (6 bases). The V and J ends lost 1 base and 11 bases respectively, with 14 bases between them. The CDR3 is 13 residues long. Per the germline V gene, CDR1 is SGHAT and CDR2 is FQNNGV. The CDR3 reads CASSLGVRGQAFF. CDR3 bases: TGTGCCAGCAGCTTAGGGGTCCGGGGGCAGGCTTTCTTT.

This clonotype was seen a few times. This chain uses TRBV20-1 with TRBJ2-3; TRBD1 might be the D (5 bases). Trimming stripped 2 bases from V and 1 base from J, with 7 bases between. This CDR3 comprises 13 residues. Germline V lookup: CDR1 DFQATT, CDR2 SNEGSKA (reference sequence). The DNA for the CDR3 is TGCAGTGCTAGACTACAGGGCACAGATACGCAGTATTTT. Amino acid sequence: CSARLQGTDTQYF.